This T cell receptor (beta chain) was captured in a study of Graves' ophthalmopathy and Graves' hyperthyroidism. Study-wide background: The collection of peripheral blood took place at initial diagnosis, before any treatment.

The CDR3 is made up of 16 amino acids. Germline-derived CDR1 and CDR2 are DFQATT and SNEGSKA (reference sequence). After removal of 0 bases from V and 4 bases from J, the junction contained 9 bases not matched to a gene. Using RNA transcripts, the TCR beta CDR3 regions were amplified. HTBI primers were used in a first-round RT-PCR, which preceded a second-round multiplex PCR. TCRdb re-called the multiplex PCR reads with MiXCR, one entry per CDR3 protein. The sample holds approximately 460,000 distinct CDR3 sequences; approximately 15% are singletons and the top ten take over 7.5%. Sequencing used blood. The TCR sequence derives from a woman under 40 with Graves' ophthalmopathy. The rearrangement uses TRBV20-1 and TRBJ2-5; 9 bases map to TRBD2. The CDR3 nucleotides read TGCAGTGCTAGAGATCAGGTTAGCGGGAGCGGAGAGACCCAGTACTTC. This sequence encodes CSARDQVSGSGETQYF.